This T cell receptor beta chain emerged from a study of blood T cells in healthy people across ages. Whole-study context: Template-switching capture recovered about one barcoded beta molecule per two T cells.

Next came a second PCR, run for about 7 to 11 cycles, which used a sample-barcoded 5' primer along with a J-beta primer mix. The template-switch adaptor, which had 12 random nucleotides, put a tag on each cDNA molecule. TCRdb reanalysed the 5' RACE reads using MiXCR and keeps one entry per CDR3 protein. The sample holds hundreds of thousands of distinct CDR3 sequences, around 48% seen once. On this clonotype: Its cognate antigen is unknown.

PBMCs were isolated at a quantity of at least 6 million per sample. This CDR3 spans 14 amino acids. V lost 6 bases to trimming and J lost 3 bases, with 12 bases between them. Germline values: CDR1 MNHEY, CDR2 SVGAGI. Study-wide results and caveats: A greater number of naive CD4+ cells and higher diversity distinguished long-lived donors from aged donors.

The source material was blood. The chain carries TRBV6-5 and TRBJ2-1, with D hard to call. This clonotype was obtained from a man younger than 45 in good health. CDR3 amino acids: CASRPQGLYNEQFF. CDR3 coding DNA: TGTGCCAGCAGACCACAAGGCCTCTACAATGAGCAGTTCTTC.